Listed below are T cell receptor beta chains from one sample, sequenced in a study of cytomegalovirus exposure and HLA in healthy donors. Sequencing used immunoSEQ multiplex PCR; TCRdb keeps in-frame clones, though not all of them. This sample has under 200,000 clones, with 60% to 80% found just once. The sample taken for sequencing was PBMCs. The receptors were gathered from a woman aged 40-49 years in good health and CMV-seropositive. Both conserved end residues are part of each CDR3. The D gene is left open where the match is weak. Where a row states a size, it is once, few, many or the class of an expanded clone; other rows omit it.

CDR3 DNA | CDR3 protein | D gene | clone size | J gene | V gene
TGTGCCAGCAGCTCTAGCGGGAGGGCCAACGAGCAGTACTTC | CASSSSGRANEQYF | TRBD2 | NA | TRBJ2-7 | TRBV28
TGCGCCAGCAGCTCCCGGACAGGACAAGAGACCCAGTACTTC | CASSSRTGQETQYF | TRBD1 | NA | TRBJ2-5 | TRBV5-1
TGCGCCAGCAGCTTGGACAGAGAGACCCAGTACTTC | CASSLDRETQYF | NA | NA | TRBJ2-5 | TRBV5-1
TGTGCCAGCAGTCCCCGAGGGACTAGCGGGAGGGGACGAAACGAGCAGTACTTC | CASSPRGTSGRGRNEQYF | TRBD2 | NA | TRBJ2-7 | TRBV27
TGTGCCAGCCAGAGGGAGGGAAGATATAATTCACCCCTCCACTTT | CASQREGRYNSPLHF | NA | few | TRBJ1-6 | TRBV7-9
TGTGCCAGCAGCTCTAGCGGGAGGGCCCCCGGTAATGAGCAGTTCTTC | CASSSSGRAPGNEQFF | TRBD2 | once | TRBJ2-1 | TRBV14
TGTGCCAGCAGCTTTAAACAGTTACCCTACGAGCAGTACTTC | CASSFKQLPYEQYF | NA | NA | TRBJ2-7 | TRBV5-6
TGTGCCACCAGCAGAGAAGGGACAGGGGGCACGGGAGGGGCCAACGTCCTGACTTTC | CATSREGTGGTGGANVLTF | TRBD1 | NA | TRBJ2-6 | TRBV15
TGTGCCAGCAGCAGTTTAGCGGGGGGGCCGAAAGAGACCCAGTACTTC | CASSSLAGGPKETQYF | TRBD2 | NA | TRBJ2-5 | TRBV7-9
TGCGCCAGCAGCTTGGTGGGCCCCCACACAGATACGCAGTATTTT | CASSLVGPHTDTQYF | NA | NA | TRBJ2-3 | TRBV5-1
TGTGCCACGAGTAGGGACAGGGAGGAAAAACTGTTTTTT | CATSRDREEKLFF | TRBD1 | few | TRBJ1-4 | TRBV19
TGCGCCAGCAGCCAAGAAACTCGGGAAAAACTGTTTTTT | CASSQETREKLFF | NA | NA | TRBJ1-4 | TRBV4-3
TGTGCCAGCAGCTTTGCCCGGTACAATGAGCAGTTCTTC | CASSFARYNEQFF | NA | once | TRBJ2-1 | TRBV5-6
TGCGCCAGCAGCTTGGAAGGCGGGGGTGTGGATACGCAGTATTTT | CASSLEGGGVDTQYF | TRBD2 | NA | TRBJ2-3 | TRBV5-1
TGTGCCACCAGCAAGGGAGACAGGAACTATGGCTACACCTTC | CATSKGDRNYGYTF | NA | NA | TRBJ1-2 | TRBV15
TGTGCCAGCAGCCGACCAGGGGACGAGCAGTACTTC | CASSRPGDEQYF | NA | few | TRBJ2-7 | TRBV5-4
TGTGCCAGTAGTGGCAACCGGGACTCCTATCAGCCCCAGCATTTT | CASSGNRDSYQPQHF | NA | NA | TRBJ1-5 | TRBV19
TGCGCCAGCAGCTTGGATGGTACACCTGCAGATACGCAGTATTTT | CASSLDGTPADTQYF | NA | NA | TRBJ2-3 | TRBV5-1
TGTGCCAGCACTCTAGACGGTGCGTCTAATTCACCCCTCCACTTT | CASTLDGASNSPLHF | NA | NA | TRBJ1-6 | TRBV7-8
TGCGCCAGCAGCGAGGCTGATGGTCCCTACGAGCAGTACTTC | CASSEADGPYEQYF | NA | NA | TRBJ2-7 | TRBV5-1
TGCAGCGTTGTTGCGGGGAGTGGCAATCAGCCCCAGCATTTT | CSVVAGSGNQPQHF | NA | few | TRBJ1-5 | TRBV29-1
TGTGCCAGCAGCTTTTGGACAGGGGATAACAATCAGCCCCAGCATTTT | CASSFWTGDNNQPQHF | TRBD1 | once | TRBJ1-5 | TRBV5-6
TGTGCCTGGAGCCCGAGGGGGACAGCAAGGCACACCTTC | CAWSPRGTARHTF | TRBD1 | NA | TRBJ1-2 | TRBV30
TGTGCCAGCAGTGAGACGGGAGCACGATCCTACGAGCAGTACTTC | CASSETGARSYEQYF | NA | once | TRBJ2-7 | TRBV6-1